One sample yielded the 14 T cell receptor beta chains listed below, sequenced in a study of T-cell reconstitution after alpha-beta-depleted transplantation in children. Researchers prepared the TCRbeta library using unique molecular identifiers, the study reports. TCRdb processed the PCR reads anew with MiXCR; each CDR3 protein has one entry. The sample contains hundreds of thousands of distinct CDR3 sequences, about 12% of which appear only once. The sequencing used PBMCs from the stem cell graft donor, collected from the stem cell graft. Receptors originate from a human donor who donated a stem cell graft to a child with acute lymphoblastic leukemia.

The sample holds a few counts of this clonotype. CDR3 residues: CASSLRRGNYEQYF. In DNA, the CDR3 is TGTGCCAGCAGCTTGCGAAGGGGGAACTACGAGCAGTACTTC. V usage is TRBV5-4 and J usage is TRBJ2-7, with D possibly matching TRBD1 (6 bases). The germline gives CDR1 SGHNT, CDR2 YYREEE (reference sequence). V was cut by 1 base and J by 3 bases, with 11 bases left in between. The CDR3 has 14 residues.

This clonotype was counted ten times or more. The CDR3 DNA is TGCAGTGCTAGAGATAGCGTCCTCCTCTCCTACGAGCAGTACTTC. Protein sequence: CSARDSVLLSYEQYF. V is TRBV20-1 and J is TRBJ2-7, with a possible D match to TRBD2 (5 bases). Trimming cost V 0 bases and J 0 bases, with 12 bases left between them. CDR1 is DFQATT and CDR2 is SNEGSKA in the germline V gene (reference sequence). The CDR3 is 15 residues long.

This clonotype was seen many times. The chain is built from TRBV6-5 and TRBJ2-3; D is perhaps TRBD1 or TRBD2 (5 bases each). Germline V gene sequence: CDR1 MNHEY, CDR2 SVGAGI. V lost 2 bases and J lost 8, with 20 bases in between. This CDR3 region has 16 residues. The CDR3 loop is CASSYPSRGVSGTQYF. As DNA, the CDR3 is TGTGCCAGCAGTTACCCAAGTCGGGGCGTCTCGGGTACGCAGTATTTT.

V is TRBV4-3 and J is TRBJ1-5; a possible D gene is TRBD1 (5 bases). The ends were cut back, 3 bases at V and 4 bases at J, with 16 bases in the middle. CDR3 length: 16 residues. Per germline, CDR1 LGHNA and CDR2 YSLEER. The CDR3 DNA follows: TGCGCCAGCAGCCACAACCTCCGGGACGGGAATCAGCCCCAGCATTTT. Its protein product is CASSHNLRDGNQPQHF.

There are many counts of this clonotype. The chain has TRBV10-3 and TRBJ2-1; 9 bases are a match to TRBD1. Germline trimming cut 7 bases from V and 6 bases from J; bases unmatched to any gene: 13. The CDR3 sequence is 16 residues long. Germline CDR1 reads ENHRY; CDR2 reads SYGVKD. Written as DNA, the CDR3 is TGTGCCATCACGAAAAGTGGGACAGGGTTTGGCAATGAGCAGTTCTTC. It encodes CAITKSGTGFGNEQFF.

The chain combines TRBV20-1 with TRBJ2-6, with 7 bases aligning to TRBD2. In germline, CDR1 is DFQATT, CDR2 SNEGSKA (reference sequence). V gave up 2 bases and J gave up 4 bases; unmatched junction bases: 8. This CDR3 is 16 amino acids long. CDR3 sequence reads: CSARSPRGEGANVLTF. In nucleotides, the CDR3 is TGCAGTGCTAGATCCCCCCGGGGGGAAGGGGCCAACGTCCTGACTTTC.

This clonotype has a handful of counts. The chain recombines TRBV7-8 with TRBJ1-4, with unresolved D. The CDR3 loop spans 15 amino acids. V lost 1 base to trimming and J lost 4 bases, with 10 bases between them. The germline gives CDR1 SGHVS, CDR2 FQNEAQ. The CDR3 coding sequence is TGTGCCAGCAGCTTAGTCGGGCCGAATAATGAAAAACTGTTTTTT. The encoded protein is CASSLVGPNNEKLFF.

To note about this clonotype: A much larger clone lies a single base off, so this may be a read error. CDR3 loop: CAARGYHEQYF. CDR3 bases: TGTGCCGCCCGGGGCTACCACGAGCAGTACTTC. The chain combines TRBV6-1 with TRBJ2-7, with D perhaps assigned TRBD1 or TRBD2 (5 bases each). The V and J ends lost 11 bases and 5 bases respectively, with 13 bases between them. CDR1 and CDR2 from the germline V gene are MNHNS and SASEGT. This CDR3 has 11 amino acids.

This clonotype was picked up many times. The chain uses TRBV7-9 and TRBJ2-2; D not certain. V lost 0 bases to trimming and J lost 7 bases, with 9 bases between them. Germline loops: CDR1 SEHNR, CDR2 FQNEAQ (reference sequence). This CDR3 has 14 residues. CDR3 sequence: CASSLAEPLGELFF. CDR3 DNA sequence: TGTGCCAGCAGCTTAGCTGAACCCCTCGGGGAGCTGTTTTTT.

There are many counts of this clonotype. The chain carries TRBV6-2 or TRBV6-3 and TRBJ1-5; D is uncertain. Germline V gives CDR1 MNHEY, CDR2 SVGEGT. The CDR3 spans 14 residues. V was trimmed by 9 bases and J by 1 base, leaving 13 bases between them. For the CDR3, the DNA is TGTGCCAGGTTCCCTCTAGCGAGCAATCAGCCCCAGCATTTT. Translation: CARFPLASNQPQHF.

This clonotype was counted many times. The V call is TRBV27, the J call TRBJ1-2; D not resolved. The CDR3 is 14 amino acids. Germline V CDR1 and CDR2: MNHEY, SMNVEV (reference sequence). Deletions cut 5 bases from V and 4 bases from J, with 14 bases between. The DNA for the CDR3 is TGTGCCAGCAGTCCCCGGACGGATCTCTATGGCTACACCTTC. Protein: CASSPRTDLYGYTF.

As to this clonotype: A much larger clone differs from this one at a single base, so this may be a read error. V usage is TRBV29-1 and J usage is TRBJ1-1, with D hard to call. Per germline, CDR1 SQVTM and CDR2 ANQGSEA. This CDR3 has 17 residues. V was cut by 4 bases and J by 1 base, with 22 bases left in between. CDR3 DNA: TGCAGCGTTGGGTGGAATAAGAAAGGGTGCCGGAACACTGAAGCTTTCTTT. Its protein product is CSVGWNKKGCRNTEAFF. Looking up the rest from reference TRBV29-1 and TRBJ1-1 gives the full variable domain: SAVISQKPSRDICQRGTSLTIQCQVDSQVTMMFWYRQQPGQSLTLIATANQGSEATYESGFVIDKFPISRPNLTFSTLTVSNMSPEDSSIYLCSVGWNKKGCRNTEAFFGQGTRLTVV.

This clonotype was observed at least ten times. The chain recombines TRBV9 with TRBJ2-5, with TRBD2 matching over 9 bases. The germline V gene has CDR1 SGDLS and CDR2 YYNGEE. The CDR3 covers 15 residues. Losses at the gene ends were 4 bases for V and 1 base for J; bases not matched to a gene: 5. CDR3 sequence (DNA): TGTGCCAGCAGCTCTCTAGCGGGGCGCCAAGAGACCCAGTACTTC. It specifies CASSSLAGRQETQYF.

This clonotype has at least ten counts. The V gene is TRBV12-3 or TRBV12-4, the J gene TRBJ2-5; 11 nucleotides align to TRBD2. The CDR3 spans 17 residues. With 2 bases clipped from V and 2 bases from J, the junction kept 7 bases outside the gene matches. CDR3 in amino acids: CASSLLSGRVGQETQYF. The CDR3 DNA is TGTGCCAGCAGTTTACTTAGCGGGAGGGTTGGGCAAGAGACCCAGTACTTC.